The present T cell receptor (beta chain) was sequenced within a study of blood T cell repertoires in COVID-19. The V end lost 7 bases, the J end lost 2 bases, and 13 bases lay between the germline ends. CDR3 length: 14 amino acids. Germline values: CDR1 SNHLY, CDR2 FYNNEI. Some clones are missing from TCRdb's copy, which holds only in-frame ones; the method was immunoSEQ multiplex PCR. The data contain hundreds of thousands of clones, around 87% of them singletons. The participants were between roughly 18 and 100 years old and came from 20 to 30 US areas. Cohort assignment relied on participant-reported clinical history. What the recovered Cohort 3 donors had was two negative PCRs, clearance, or symptom resolution.

This chain connects TRBV2 to TRBJ2-3; D is uncertain. The sequence derives from a man aged 30 to 45 who had recovered from COVID-19. The sample comprised PBMCs or T cells enriched from blood (not recorded which). The CDR3, as DNA: TGTGCCAGCACCACTCAGGAATTCACAGATACGCAGTATTTT. Its protein product is CASTTQEFTDTQYF.